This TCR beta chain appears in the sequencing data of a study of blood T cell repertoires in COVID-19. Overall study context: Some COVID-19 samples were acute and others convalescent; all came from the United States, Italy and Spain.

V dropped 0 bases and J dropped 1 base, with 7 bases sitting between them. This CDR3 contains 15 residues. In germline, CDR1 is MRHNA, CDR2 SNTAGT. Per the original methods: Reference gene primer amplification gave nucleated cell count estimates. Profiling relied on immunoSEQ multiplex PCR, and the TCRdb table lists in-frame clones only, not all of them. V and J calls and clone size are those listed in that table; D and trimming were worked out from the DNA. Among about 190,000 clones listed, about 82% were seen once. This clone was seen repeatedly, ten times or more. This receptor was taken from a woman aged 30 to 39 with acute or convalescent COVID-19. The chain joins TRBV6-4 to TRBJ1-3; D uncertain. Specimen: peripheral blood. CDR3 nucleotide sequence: TGTGCCAGCAGTGACTCGGCGGGATCTGGAAACACCATATATTTT. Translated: CASSDSAGSGNTIYF.